The clone carrying this T cell receptor (beta chain) has a handful of counts. No antigen is known for it. These data belong to a study of Ad26.COV2.S vaccination and SARS-CoV-2 variants. About the research overall: The study gave Ad26.COV2.S intramuscularly, once or twice 56 days apart.

General study findings and limits: Post-vaccination spike-specific CD8+ and CD4+ T cell responses reportedly had substantial breadth. From the TCR breadth and depth analyses, total T cell responses may have been underestimated. Breadth of non-spike TCRs did not differ between vaccinees and placebo recipients.

Trimming cost V 4 bases and J 5 bases; bases outside gene matches: 8. Per germline, CDR1 MNHNS and CDR2 SASEGT. The CDR3 is 16 residues long. Profiling relied on immunoSEQ multiplex PCR, and the TCRdb table lists in-frame clones only, not all of them. The sample carries some 350,000 clones, 90% recorded once. Treatment specified: around 19 received Ad26.COV2.S at low or high dose, single or two shots; about five received placebo; per-sample allocation not given. After the first vaccine or placebo injection, samples were drawn on day 63. The rearrangement joins TRBV6-1 to TRBJ2-1; 10 bases fit TRBD2. Here the sequenced sample was peripheral blood, taken in a trial of Ad26.COV2.S vaccine versus placebo. The receptor was derived from a person aged 18-65 years who received the Ad26.COV2.S COVID-19 vaccine or a placebo. The DNA of the CDR3 is TGTGCCAGCAGTGGCCTAGCGGGAGTCGGGGACAATGAGCAGTTCTTC. It encodes CASSGLAGVGDNEQFF.